This T cell receptor (beta chain) was captured by sequencing in a study of blood T cell repertoires in COVID-19. About the study: Sample material is recorded as cDNA or gDNA derived from T cells, B-cell-depleted T cells, or PBMCs.

Here immunoSEQ multiplex PCR was the method, and the copy in TCRdb shows in-frame clones only, minus some. The sample lists over 200,000 clones, more than 70% occurring once. Trimming took 5 bases from V and 8 from J; bases not matched to a gene: 16. The CDR3 consists of 17 residues. Looked up from germline, CDR1 is SGHVS and CDR2 is FNYEAQ. This clonotype originated in a woman aged 35 to 49 with acute COVID-19. The chain recombines TRBV7-6 with TRBJ1-4, with 8 nucleotides matching TRBD1. The sample taken for sequencing was PBMCs or T cells enriched from blood (not recorded which). The CDR3, as DNA: TGTGCCAGCAGCCCCCGCCAGTATGGACAGGGTGCCGAAAAACTGTTTTTT. This sequence encodes CASSPRQYGQGAEKLFF. The full variable domain, its missing parts supplied by reference TRBV7-6 and TRBJ1-4, is GAGVSQSPRYKVTKRGQDVALRCDPISGHVSLYWYRQALGQGPEFLTYFNYEAQQDKSGLPNDRFSAERPEGSISTLTIQRTEQRDSAMYRCASSPRQYGQGAEKLFFGSGTQLSVL.